These 21 T cell receptor beta chains share one sample of origin, sequenced in a study of cytomegalovirus exposure and HLA in healthy donors. Researchers ran the PCR with 60 Vbeta and 13 Jbeta primers. Profiled with immunoSEQ multiplex PCR; TCRdb holds only in-frame clones, not every one. The record lists about 200,000 clones, of which the ten most abundant hold approximately 0.98%. Sequencing used PBMCs. Receptors were obtained from a woman younger than 45 in good health and CMV-seropositive.

The chain couples TRBV19 to TRBJ1-5, with TRBD1 matching 7 bases. The junction had 7 bases not matched to a gene; V was cut back by 7 bases and J by 4 bases. Germline V gene lookup returns CDR1 LNHDA and CDR2 SQIVND (reference sequence). The CDR3 loop spans 14 amino acids. The CDR3 DNA reads as TGTGCCAGTACCACGTCAGGGGGAAATCAGCCCCAGCATTTT. It is translated as CASTTSGGNQPQHF.

The chain joins TRBV30 to TRBJ1-1; no definite D call. Trimming removed 1 base at V and 0 bases at J, with 9 bases between. There are 14 residues in the CDR3. CDR1 and CDR2 (germline): GTSNPN, SVGIG (reference sequence). CDR3 sequence reads: CAWSGLGMNTEAFF. The DNA of the CDR3 is TGTGCCTGGAGTGGGTTGGGCATGAACACTGAAGCTTTCTTT.

The gene calls are TRBV5-1 and TRBJ2-7; unclear D gene. Trimming removed 0 bases at V and 3 bases at J, with 4 bases between. This CDR3 comprises 12 residues. Germline CDR1 reads SGHRS; CDR2 reads YFSETQ. CDR3 in DNA: TGCGCCAGCAGCTTGGGTTACTACGAGCAGTACTTC. This encodes CASSLGYYEQYF.

J is TRBJ1-2 and V is TRBV5-1; no clear D gene. CDR1 and CDR2 (germline): SGHRS, YFSETQ. The CDR3 is 13 amino acids. Trimming removed 4 bases at V and 4 bases at J, with 11 bases between. CDR3 in DNA: TGCGCCAGCAGCCTTACCGAGATCTATGGCTACACCTTC. Its protein product is CASSLTEIYGYTF.

V is TRBV4-2 and J is TRBJ2-5; 10 nucleotides line up with TRBD2. The germline V gene encodes CDR1 LGHNA and CDR2 YNFKEQ. CDR3 length equals 17 residues. J gave up 1 base and V 0 bases, and 5 bases lay outside the gene matches. CDR3 nucleotide sequence: TGTGCCAGCAGCCAAGATTCCAGCGGGGGGGGCCAAGAGACCCAGTACTTC. Amino acid sequence: CASSQDSSGGGQETQYF.

This chain connects TRBV6-5 to TRBJ1-2, with a tentative D call TRBD1 (6 bases). Germline CDR1 MNHEY, CDR2 SVGAGI. V was cut by 7 bases and J by 8 bases, with 20 bases left in between. The CDR3 length is 14 residues. For the CDR3, the DNA is TGTGCCAGCACCGAACCGGGACAAGGCGGGGGCTACACCTTC. Translated: CASTEPGQGGGYTF.

This chain joins TRBV10-3 and TRBJ2-1; TRBD1 aligns across 9 bases. J lost 4 bases, V lost 8 bases, and 9 bases had no gene match. The germline CDR1 and CDR2 sequences are ENHRY and SYGVKD. This CDR3 contains 15 residues. The CDR3 loop reads CAIAWTGEAYNEQFF. The CDR3 coding sequence is TGTGCCATCGCATGGACAGGGGAAGCTTACAATGAGCAGTTCTTC.

The rearrangement links TRBV6-1 to TRBJ2-2, with D possibly being TRBD1 (6 bases). The CDR3 spans 16 residues. CDR1 is MNHNS and CDR2 is SASEGT in the germline V gene. Trimming left V 2 bases short and J 5 bases short, with 15 bases between. The CDR3 DNA is TGTGCCAGCAGTGAAACAGGGTGGATGTGGACCGGGGAGCTGTTTTTT. It encodes CASSETGWMWTGELFF.

The gene calls are TRBV5-4 and TRBJ1-1; 7 positions match TRBD1. J lost 6 bases, V lost 4 bases, and 6 bases had no gene match. CDR1 and CDR2 (germline): SGHNT, YYREEE (reference sequence). There are 13 residues in the CDR3. The CDR3 loop reads CASSHPGTAEAFF. The CDR3 DNA sequence: TGTGCCAGCAGCCACCCCGGGACAGCTGAAGCTTTCTTT.

This chain links TRBV5-1 with TRBJ2-3, with D possibly being TRBD2 (6 bases). Trimming pared 2 bases from V and 0 bases from J, leaving 10 bases between. This CDR3 contains 15 residues. Germline CDR1 is SGHRS and CDR2 is YFSETQ. CDR3 bases: TGCGCCAGCAGCTTTGGGAGCGGGAGCACAGATACGCAGTATTTT. Translation gives CASSFGSGSTDTQYF.

Remarks on this clone: Germline is not matched at one junction end, which may reflect a read error. This CDR3 is also generated by other DNA sequences in the sample. This chain's CDR3 is CASSEAGTGNQPQHF. The CDR3 nucleotides read TGTGCCAGCAGTGAAGCGGGGACAGGCAATCAGCCCCAGCACTTT. This chain links TRBV6-1 with TRBJ1-5; 8 nucleotides line up with TRBD1. CDR3 length: 15 amino acids. From germline, CDR1 is MNHNS and CDR2 SASEGT.

This rearrangement joins TRBV5-1 to TRBJ1-3; D perhaps matches TRBD1 (5 bases). CDR3 length: 16 amino acids. V was shortened by 4 bases and J by 0 bases, with 14 bases between the two germline ends. The germline gives CDR1 SGHRS, CDR2 YFSETQ. The CDR3 nucleotides read TGCGCCAGCAGCCCTCTGACGGGGGGCTCTGGAAACACCATATATTTT. Residues: CASSPLTGGSGNTIYF.

V usage is TRBV2 and J usage is TRBJ2-5; D remains unclear. V was cut by 1 base and J by 3 bases, with 6 bases left in between. The CDR3 loop spans 13 amino acids. Germline assignment: CDR1 SNHLY and CDR2 FYNNEI. This CDR3 is CASSEDTKETQYF. CDR3 coding DNA: TGTGCCAGCAGTGAAGACACGAAAGAGACCCAGTACTTC. The full variable domain, completed using reference TRBV2 and TRBJ2-5, is EPEVTQTPSHQVTQMGQEVILRCVPISNHLYFYWYRQILGQKVEFLVSFYNNEISEKSEIFDDQFSVERPDGSNFTLKIRSTKLEDSAMYFCASSEDTKETQYFGPGTRLLVL.

The gene calls are TRBV27 and TRBJ2-7; the D is unclear. Germline values: CDR1 MNHEY, CDR2 SMNVEV (reference sequence). The CDR3 has 15 residues. V dropped 5 bases and J dropped 0 bases, with 14 bases sitting between them. In DNA form, the CDR3 reads TGTGCCAGCAGTCAACACCTGGGCACCTCCTACGAGCAGTACTTC. Translated, it gives CASSQHLGTSYEQYF.

The rearrangement links TRBV19 to TRBJ2-5; no clear D. The better agreement between TRBJ2-7 and the DNA end casts doubt on the J call. The CDR3 sequence is 12 residues long. The germline V gene encodes CDR1 LNHDA and CDR2 SQIVND (reference sequence). DNA for the CDR3: TGTGCCAGTAGTATAGATCACTACGAGCAGTACTTC. It is translated as CASSIDHYEQYF.

The chain is built from TRBV5-6 and TRBJ2-5, with TRBD1 matching over 10 bases. The germline V gene encodes CDR1 SGHDT and CDR2 YYEEEE. CDR3 size: 17 residues. J gave up 5 bases and V 4 bases, and 14 bases lay outside the gene matches. This CDR3 is CASSTTISTGGGETQYF. CDR3 nucleotides: TGTGCCAGCAGCACGACAATATCGACAGGGGGCGGTGAGACCCAGTACTTC.

The chain employs TRBV30 and TRBJ1-2; D is possibly TRBD1 (6 bases). Germline V gene data show CDR1 as GTSNPN and CDR2 as SVGIG (reference sequence). The V end was cut by 3 bases, the J end by 4 bases, with 18 bases between. This CDR3 spans 15 amino acids. The CDR3 coding sequence is TGTGCCTGGAGGGGACCGACAGGAATCTTCTATGGCTACACCTTC. Its protein product is CAWRGPTGIFYGYTF.

The V and J genes are TRBV5-1 and TRBJ1-1, with TRBD1 identical over 12 bases. The V and J ends lost 1 base and 3 bases, in that order; junction bases with no gene match: 19. Germline lookup yields CDR1 SGHRS and CDR2 YFSETQ. The CDR3 is made up of 21 amino acids. The CDR3 DNA reads as TGCGCCAGCAGCTTGAGGTCGGGGACAGGGGGCTATCTAATCTCGGACACTGAAGCTTTCTTT. Translating gives CASSLRSGTGGYLISDTEAFF.

The chain joins TRBV7-9 to TRBJ1-2, with TRBD1 matching over 9 bases. The V segment lost 3 bases and the J segment 7 bases; nucleotides outside the gene matches: 3. Germline CDR1 is SEHNR and CDR2 is FQNEAQ (reference sequence). The CDR3 contains 13 residues. The DNA of the CDR3 is TGTGCCAGCAGCTTGGACAGGGGATTTGGCTACACCTTC. Translating it yields CASSLDRGFGYTF. Variable domain in full (rest from reference TRBV7-9 and TRBJ1-2): DTGVSQNPRHKITKRGQNVTFRCDPISEHNRLYWYRQTLGQGPEFLTYFQNEAQLEKSRLLSDRFSAERPKGSFSTLEIQRTEQGDSAMYLCASSLDRGFGYTFGSGTRLTVV.

V is TRBV7-8 and J is TRBJ2-1, with TRBD2 matching 9 bases. Germline V gene lookup returns CDR1 SGHVS and CDR2 FQNEAQ. Trimming at V came to 5 bases and at J to 0 bases, leaving 8 bases not matched to a gene. The CDR3 sequence is 17 residues long. In nucleotides, the CDR3 is TGTGCCAGCAGCCTCATAGGCGGGAGGGGCTCCTACAATGAGCAGTTCTTC. It specifies CASSLIGGRGSYNEQFF.

The chain has TRBV29-1 and TRBJ1-2; TRBD1 aligns across 10 bases. Per germline, CDR1 SQVTM and CDR2 ANQGSEA. The length of the CDR3 is 16 residues. V gave up 3 bases and J gave up 0 bases; unmatched junction bases: 7. The chain's CDR3 is CSVDGTGVVTNYGYTF. The CDR3 DNA reads TGCAGCGTTGACGGGACAGGGGTGGTTACTAACTATGGCTACACCTTC.